The source of this T cell receptor (beta chain) is a study of T cell repertoires in cytomegalovirus infection. Across the whole study: Recently described HLA-C-restricted plus well-studied HLA-B-restricted CMV epitopes were used. Public TCR beta signatures were indicative of both CMV infection and a matching HLA type. The study's findings and limits: The ex vivo response showed dominance by HLA-C-restricted CMV-specific TCR beta clonotypes. Carriage of CMV together with the relevant HLA was identifiable through cumulative public TCR beta family frequency.

The germline V gene encodes CDR1 LNHDA and CDR2 SQIVND (reference sequence). The V end was cut by 1 base, the J end by 11 bases, with 9 bases between. CDR3 length: 13 residues. In TCRdb, the reads were re-called with MiXCR into one record per CDR3 protein. Among roughly 920,000 distinct CDR3 sequences, less than 40% were seen once, and the ten largest hold around 15%. This clonotype was seen a handful of times. The target antigen is unknown. V and J are TRBV19 and TRBJ1-6, with D maybe TRBD1 (5 bases). The sample here was cultured CD8+ T cells from PBMCs, taken from culture after CMV antigen stimulation. This TCR was recovered from a human donor in good health (CMV status not recorded). Some clones in this sample may be carry-over from other donors' samples. The CDR3, as DNA: TGTGCCAGTAGTATAGTGGGACCTCCACCCCTCCACTTT. It is translated as CASSIVGPPPLHF. The full variable domain, its missing parts supplied by reference TRBV19 and TRBJ1-6, is DGGITQSPKYLFRKEGQNVTLSCEQNLNHDAMYWYRQDPGQGLRLIYYSQIVNDFQKGDIAEGYSVSREKKESFPLTVTSAQKNPTAFYLCASSIVGPPPLHFGNGTRLTVT.